This T cell receptor beta chain was identified during a study of cytomegalovirus exposure and HLA in healthy donors. The CDR3 is made up of 14 amino acids. Germline V gene lookup returns CDR1 MNHNY and CDR2 SVGAGI (reference sequence). V was trimmed by 3 bases and J by 0 bases, leaving 8 bases between them. This PCR relied on a set of 60 Vbeta primers and 13 Jbeta primers. Assay: immunoSEQ multiplex PCR; the TCRdb copy retains only in-frame clones and omits some. The sample contains some 200,000 clones, about 80% of which appear only once. All the people who gave samples were healthy bone marrow donors. Of note for this clone: Its antigen is undetermined.

Overall study findings and caveats: Cytomegalovirus-associated status was assigned to 150 to 200 TCR beta chains. Apart from CMV serostatus, no immune exposure information was available. A later analysis showed that HLA-associated TCR beta chains had undergone more clonal expansion than equally common others.

This chain joins TRBV6-6 and TRBJ1-1; a weak D match, TRBD1 (6 bases). This receptor was identified in a woman in her forties in good health and CMV-seronegative. The sequencing sample was made of PBMCs. The CDR3 reads CASSYGGMNTEAFF. DNA for the CDR3: TGTGCCAGCAGTTATGGGGGCATGAACACTGAAGCTTTCTTT.